This TCR beta chain was captured in a study of long-term antiretroviral therapy in people with HIV. At survey level, the immunoSEQ assay was run in its v3.0 version. Sequenced by immunoSEQ multiplex PCR; TCRdb stores in-frame clones only, minus some. The sample lists 25,000 to 35,000 clones, over 80% seen once, with about 8% in the top ten. Germline V CDR1 and CDR2: SEHNR, FQNEAQ (reference sequence). V trimming: 4 bases; J trimming: 6 bases; junction bases outside the gene matches: 4. The CDR3 spans 13 residues. Sequenced material: unsorted PBMCs, taken 3.2 years before starting antiretroviral therapy. The chain links TRBV7-9 to TRBJ2-3; TRBD2 matches at 7 bases. The sequence was collected from a man between 50 and 59 years old with HIV. As DNA, the CDR3 is TGTGCCAGCAGCTCGCTAGCGGCGGATACGCAGTATTTT. This sequence encodes CASSSLAADTQYF.